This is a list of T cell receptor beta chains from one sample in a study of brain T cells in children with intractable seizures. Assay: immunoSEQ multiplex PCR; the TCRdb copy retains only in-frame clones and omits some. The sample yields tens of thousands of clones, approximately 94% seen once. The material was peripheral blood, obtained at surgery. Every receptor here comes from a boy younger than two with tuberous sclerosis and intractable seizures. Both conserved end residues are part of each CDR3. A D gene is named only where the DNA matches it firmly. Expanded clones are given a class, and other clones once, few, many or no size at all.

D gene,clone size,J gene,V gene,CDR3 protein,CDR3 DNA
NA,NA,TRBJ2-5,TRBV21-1,CASSPRLAGRETQYF,TGTGCCAGCAGCCCCCGACTAGCGGGACGGGAGACCCAGTACTTC
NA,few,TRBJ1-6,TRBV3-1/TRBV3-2,CASSQEGQSYNSPLHF,TGTGCCAGCAGCCAAGAAGGGCAGTCCTATAATTCACCCCTCCACTTT
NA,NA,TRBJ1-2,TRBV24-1,CATSLGPNYGYTF,TGTGCCACCAGTCTAGGCCCTAACTATGGCTACACCTTC
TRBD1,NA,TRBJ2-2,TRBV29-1,CSSTTGLESGELFF,TGCAGCTCTACGACAGGGTTGGAATCCGGGGAGCTGTTTTTT
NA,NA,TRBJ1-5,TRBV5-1,CASSLGRPQHF,TGCGCCAGCAGCTTAGGGAGGCCCCAGCATTTT
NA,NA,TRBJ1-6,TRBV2,CASSEWAGEGNSPLHF,TGTGCCAGCAGTGAATGGGCCGGGGAAGGTAATTCACCCCTCCACTTT
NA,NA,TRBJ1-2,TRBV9,CASSFIQEDPGGYTF,TGTGCCAGCAGCTTCATACAGGAAGACCCGGGAGGCTACACCTTC
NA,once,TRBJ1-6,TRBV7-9,CASSARDRNNSPLHF,TGTGCCAGCAGCGCGCGGGACCGAAACAATTCACCCCTCCACTTT
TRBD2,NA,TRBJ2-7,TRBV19,CASKPQRGDYEQYF,TGTGCCAGCAAACCCCAGCGGGGGGACTACGAGCAGTACTTC
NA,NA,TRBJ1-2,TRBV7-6,CASSSTPGAARLYGYTF,TGTGCCAGCAGCTCAACCCCCGGGGCGGCCCGACTTTATGGCTACACCTTC
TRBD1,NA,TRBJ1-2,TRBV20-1,CSASKGARSGYTF,TGCAGTGCTAGTAAGGGGGCGCGGAGTGGCTACACCTTC
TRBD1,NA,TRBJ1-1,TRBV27,CASSPFWDRGINMNTEAFF,TGTGCCAGCAGTCCGTTTTGGGACAGGGGGATTAACATGAACACTGAAGCTTTCTTT
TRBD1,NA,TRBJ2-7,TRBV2,CASSEDRGLEQYF,TGTGCCAGCAGTGAGGACAGGGGGCTCGAGCAGTACTTC
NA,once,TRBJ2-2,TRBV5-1,CASSYNTGELFF,TGCGCCAGCAGCTACAACACCGGGGAGCTGTTTTTT
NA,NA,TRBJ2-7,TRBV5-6,CASSLQGANEQYF,TGTGCCAGCAGCTTGCAAGGGGCAAACGAGCAGTACTTC
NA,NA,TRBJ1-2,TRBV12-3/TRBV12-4,CASSRPPAYGYTF,TGTGCCAGCAGTAGGCCCCCCGCATATGGCTACACCTTC